A single sample gave rise to the 23 T cell receptor beta chains below, sequenced in a study. Cells sorted as Tregs were CD4+, CD25+ and CD127-/low. TCRdb fed the 5' RACE reads into MiXCR, producing one record per CDR3 protein. The sample has fewer than 75,000 distinct CDR3 sequences; roughly 25% are singletons. Sequencing input: tumor-infiltrating Tregs sorted from the breast tumor. These receptors came from a female donor with breast cancer.

The rearrangement uses TRBV12-3 or TRBV12-4 and TRBJ2-4; 7 bases are a match to TRBD1. V dropped 4 bases and J dropped 12; count of bases not matched to a gene: 6. CDR3 length: 12 residues. CDR3: CASSSGQVHQYF. CDR3 nucleotides: TGTGCCAGCAGTTCCGGACAGGTCCATCAGTACTTC.

This clonotype was observed a few times. The chain couples TRBV12-3 or TRBV12-4 to TRBJ2-1; 8 nucleotides line up with TRBD1. V dropped 6 bases and J dropped 7; count of bases not matched to a gene: 5. The CDR3 extends over 13 amino acids. The CDR3 sequence is CASSRGQVNEQFF. The CDR3 bases are TGTGCCAGCAGCCGGGGACAGGTGAATGAGCAGTTCTTC.

The chain uses TRBV28 and TRBJ1-2; 7 positions agree with TRBD1. CDR1 MDHEN and CDR2 SYDVKM come from the germline V gene. V lost 6 bases, J lost 3 bases, and 7 bases stayed unmatched. This CDR3 has 14 residues. CDR3 residues: CASSLGGAYYGYTF. The CDR3 coding sequence is TGTGCCAGCAGCCTAGGGGGCGCCTACTATGGCTACACCTTC.

This clonotype was counted between two and nine times. The rearrangement joins TRBV4-2 to TRBJ1-5; tentatively, D is TRBD1 (6 bases). Germline values: CDR1 LGHNA, CDR2 YNFKEQ. This CDR3 region has 13 residues. The V and J ends lost 5 bases and 5 bases respectively, with 10 bases between them. The DNA for the CDR3 is TGTGCCAGCAGCGGGACATCTGATCAGCCCCAGCATTTT. Translating gives CASSGTSDQPQHF.

This clonotype was detected ten times or more. The rearrangement joins TRBV4-2 to TRBJ1-1; TRBD1 matches at 10 bases. J was trimmed by 6 bases and V by 1 base; bases with no gene match: 5. The length of the CDR3 is 15 residues. The germline V gene has CDR1 LGHNA and CDR2 YNFKEQ. CDR3 coding DNA: TGTGCCAGCAGCCAAGGACAGGGGGCAGAGGCTGAAGCTTTCTTT. Its translation: CASSQGQGAEAEAFF.

CDR3 sequence: CASSHRDHNSPLHF. The CDR3 coding sequence is TGCGCCAGCAGCCACCGGGACCATAATTCACCCCTCCACTTT. V gene TRBV4-1 combines with J gene TRBJ1-6; D possibly corresponds to TRBD1 (5 bases). The CDR3 sequence is 14 residues long. The germline V gene has CDR1 MGHRA and CDR2 YSYEKL. V was trimmed by 3 bases and J by 5 bases, leaving 8 bases between them.

The J gene is TRBJ2-1, the V gene TRBV12-3 or TRBV12-4, with 10 bases aligning to TRBD2. The CDR3 runs to 15 residues. Unmatched junction bases numbered 7, after V lost 2 bases and J lost 9 bases. The CDR3 spells CASSLRLAGIGEQFF. DNA of the CDR3: TGTGCCAGCAGTTTAAGACTAGCGGGTATAGGTGAGCAGTTCTTC.

Note on this clonotype: This may come from a read error, since a much larger clone is one base off. The J gene is TRBJ2-7, the V gene TRBV6-8; D gene ambiguous. In germline, CDR1 is MNHGY, CDR2 SAAAGT. This CDR3 comprises 16 residues. This CDR3 reads CANSQPRALSSYEQYF. The CDR3 DNA reads as TGTGCCAACAGTCAGCCCCGAGCCTTGAGCTCCTACGAGCAGTACTTC.

The sample holds a few counts of this clonotype. This chain connects TRBV7-2 to TRBJ2-3; 13 bases map to TRBD2. The CDR3 runs 18 residues. Germline V gene data show CDR1 as SGHTA and CDR2 as FQGNSA. V dropped 3 bases and J dropped 4; count of bases not matched to a gene: 10. The chain's CDR3 is CASSFGTSGRGPPDTQYF. The CDR3 DNA is TGTGCCAGCAGCTTCGGAACTAGCGGGAGGGGCCCCCCAGATACGCAGTATTTT.

CDR3 sequence reads: CASRPGQNNSPLHF. The CDR3 DNA follows: TGTGCCAGCAGACCCGGACAGAATAATTCACCCCTCCACTTT. The chain is built from TRBV12-3 or TRBV12-4 and TRBJ1-6, with a tentative D call TRBD1 (6 bases). Trimming took off 6 bases at V and 5 bases at J, with 11 bases between the two ends. CDR3 length: 14 amino acids.

This clonotype occurred many times. This chain links TRBV28 with TRBJ2-1, with 13 bases lining up with TRBD2. The CDR3 consists of 15 residues. V trimming: 6 bases; J trimming: 10 bases; junction bases outside the gene matches: 9. The germline CDR1 and CDR2 sequences are MDHEN and SYDVKM. The CDR3 sequence: CASSAGTSGAREQFF. The CDR3 coding sequence is TGTGCCAGCAGCGCCGGGACTAGCGGGGCAAGGGAGCAGTTCTTC.

CDR3 sequence (DNA): TGTGCCAGCAGCCCTCCCCGGGTAGCGGGGGAGGATAGGGATACGCAGTATTTT. Amino acid sequence: CASSPPRVAGEDRDTQYF. V and J are TRBV13 and TRBJ2-3, with 9 nucleotides matching TRBD2. The V and J ends lost 5 bases and 6 bases, in that order; junction bases with no gene match: 18. Germline loops: CDR1 PRHDT, CDR2 FYEKMQ (reference sequence). This CDR3 is built from 18 residues.

In its sample, this clonotype was seen many times. The rearrangement uses TRBV6-2 or TRBV6-3 and TRBJ2-7, with D perhaps assigned TRBD1 or TRBD2 (5 bases each). V was shortened by 5 bases and J by 6 bases, with 17 bases between the two germline ends. Germline values: CDR1 MNHEY, CDR2 SVGEGT. This CDR3 has 14 amino acids. The CDR3 is CASSGTLSAGEQYF. In DNA, the CDR3 is TGTGCCAGCAGTGGGACCCTTAGTGCCGGCGAGCAGTACTTC.

This clonotype was seen only a few times. The chain is built from TRBV6-2 or TRBV6-3 and TRBJ1-1; tentative D call: TRBD1 (6 bases). Trimming stripped 7 bases from V and 1 base from J, with 10 bases between. This CDR3 is built from 13 residues. The germline V gene encodes CDR1 MNHEY and CDR2 SVGEGT. The CDR3 bases are TGTGCCAGCAACCACAGGGCGAACACTGAAGCTTTCTTT. Protein sequence: CASNHRANTEAFF.

This clonotype has more than one count but fewer than ten. CDR3 DNA sequence: TGCGCCAGCAGCTTGATGAGCCCCCTCACGAACACCGGGGAGCTGTTTTTT. It yields the protein CASSLMSPLTNTGELFF. The chain couples TRBV5-1 to TRBJ2-2; D ambiguous. The CDR3 has 17 amino acids. The V and J ends lost 1 base and 0 bases respectively, with 13 bases between them. CDR1 and CDR2 from the germline V gene are SGHRS and YFSETQ.

The table lists this clonotype with a few counts. This chain uses TRBV6-1 with TRBJ2-7, with TRBD1 identical over 10 bases. CDR3 length equals 14 residues. The ends lost 1 base at V and 3 bases at J; junction bases unmatched: 0. Germline V gene sequence: CDR1 MNHNS, CDR2 SASEGT. The CDR3 is CASSEGTGGYEQYF. The CDR3 region has the DNA TGTGCCAGCAGTGAAGGGACAGGGGGCTACGAGCAGTACTTC.

The chain combines TRBV20-1 with TRBJ1-1, with TRBD1 as a possible D gene (5 bases). CDR3 length equals 15 residues. Trimming took off 8 bases at V and 1 base at J, with 20 bases between the two ends. The germline CDR1 and CDR2 sequences are DFQATT and SNEGSKA (reference sequence). The CDR3 DNA reads as TGCAGTACCCCCTCGGCAACAGGACGGAACACTGAAGCTTTCTTT. Translation: CSTPSATGRNTEAFF.

J is TRBJ2-1 and V is TRBV6-2 or TRBV6-3; D may be TRBD2 (6 bases). Germline V gene data show CDR1 as MNHEY and CDR2 as SVGEGT. V was shortened by 5 bases and J by 12 bases, with 20 bases between the two germline ends. The CDR3 length is 14 residues. The CDR3 sequence: CASSPRLVGDGQFF. The CDR3, as DNA: TGTGCCAGCAGTCCACGACTAGTGGGAGATGGGCAGTTCTTC.

The chain recombines TRBV20-1 with TRBJ1-5, with 8 bases that match TRBD1. V lost 1 base to trimming and J lost 6 bases; unmatched junction nucleotides: 8. The CDR3 totals 15 residues. Germline CDR1 is DFQATT and CDR2 is SNEGSKA (reference sequence). This chain's CDR3 is CSARVGTGETQPQHF. Here the CDR3 DNA reads TGCAGTGCTAGAGTCGGGACAGGAGAGACTCAGCCCCAGCATTTT.

The CDR3 reads CASSLSEETQYF. In DNA form, the CDR3 reads TGTGCCAGCAGTTTGTCGGAAGAGACCCAGTACTTC. This chain connects TRBV12-3 or TRBV12-4 to TRBJ2-5; no clear D gene. V was pared by 3 bases and J by 3 bases, with 5 bases between. The CDR3 loop spans 12 amino acids.

This clonotype has more than one count but fewer than ten. The chain is built from TRBV28 and TRBJ2-1; TRBD2 matches at 11 bases. V trimming: 3 bases; J trimming: 5 bases; junction bases outside the gene matches: 9. Germline V gene sequence: CDR1 MDHEN, CDR2 SYDVKM. The CDR3 runs to 17 residues. The CDR3 coding sequence is TGTGCCAGCAGTTTGCCAATCACTAGCGGGAGAGACAATGAGCAGTTCTTC. Its translation: CASSLPITSGRDNEQFF.

The chain employs TRBV9 and TRBJ2-4, with unresolved D. CDR3 length: 17 residues. The V gene's germline CDR1 is SGDLS and CDR2 YYNGEE. Trimming removed 2 bases at V and 0 bases at J, with 15 bases between. The CDR3 here is CASSVTLAALAKNIQYF. CDR3 nucleotide sequence: TGTGCCAGCAGCGTCACTCTGGCGGCTCTAGCCAAAAACATTCAGTACTTC. Full variable domain (remainder filled in from reference TRBV9 and TRBJ2-4): DSGVTQTPKHLITATGQRVTLRCSPRSGDLSVYWYQQSLDQGLQFLIQYYNGEERAKGNILERFSAQQFPDLHSELNLSSLELGDSALYFCASSVTLAALAKNIQYFGAGTRLSVL.

The chain uses TRBV9 and TRBJ1-1; D is uncertain. The CDR3 length is 15 residues. V was trimmed by 5 bases and J by 5 bases, leaving 19 bases between them. Germline V gives CDR1 SGDLS, CDR2 YYNGEE. CDR3 in amino acids: CASSRSSSTGTEAFF. CDR3 bases: TGTGCCAGCAGTAGATCGAGCTCCACGGGTACTGAAGCTTTCTTT.